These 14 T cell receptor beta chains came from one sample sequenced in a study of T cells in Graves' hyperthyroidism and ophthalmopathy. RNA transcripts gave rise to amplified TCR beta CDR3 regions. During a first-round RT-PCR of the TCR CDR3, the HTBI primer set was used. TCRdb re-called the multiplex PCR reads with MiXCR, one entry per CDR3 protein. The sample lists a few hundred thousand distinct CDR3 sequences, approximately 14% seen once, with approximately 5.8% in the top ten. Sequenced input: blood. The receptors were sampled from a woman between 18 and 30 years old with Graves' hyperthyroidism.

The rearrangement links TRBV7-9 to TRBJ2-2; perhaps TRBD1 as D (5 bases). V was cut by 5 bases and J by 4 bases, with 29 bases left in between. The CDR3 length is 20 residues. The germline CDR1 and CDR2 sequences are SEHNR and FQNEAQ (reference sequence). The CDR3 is CASSPRASSQLWGGTGELFF. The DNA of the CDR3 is TGTGCCAGCAGCCCGCGTGCCAGCAGCCAACTATGGGGCGGCACCGGGGAGCTGTTTTTT.

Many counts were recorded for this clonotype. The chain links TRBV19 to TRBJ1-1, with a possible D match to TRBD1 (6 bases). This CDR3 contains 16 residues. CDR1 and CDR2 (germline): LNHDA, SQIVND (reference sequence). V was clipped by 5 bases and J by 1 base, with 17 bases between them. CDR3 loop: CASSPRTAVANTEAFF. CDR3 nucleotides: TGTGCCAGTAGTCCGCGGACAGCGGTTGCGAACACTGAAGCTTTCTTT. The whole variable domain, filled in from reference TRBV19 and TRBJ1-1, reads DGGITQSPKYLFRKEGQNVTLSCEQNLNHDAMYWYRQDPGQGLRLIYYSQIVNDFQKGDIAEGYSVSREKKESFPLTVTSAQKNPTAFYLCASSPRTAVANTEAFFGQGTRLTVV.

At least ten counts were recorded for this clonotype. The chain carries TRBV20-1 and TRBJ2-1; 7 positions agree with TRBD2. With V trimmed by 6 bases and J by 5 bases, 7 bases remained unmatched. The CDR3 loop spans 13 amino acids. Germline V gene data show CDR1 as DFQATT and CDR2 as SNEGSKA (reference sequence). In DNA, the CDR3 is TGCAGTGCGGGGAGCGGGAACAACAATGAGCAGTTCTTC. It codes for CSAGSGNNNEQFF.

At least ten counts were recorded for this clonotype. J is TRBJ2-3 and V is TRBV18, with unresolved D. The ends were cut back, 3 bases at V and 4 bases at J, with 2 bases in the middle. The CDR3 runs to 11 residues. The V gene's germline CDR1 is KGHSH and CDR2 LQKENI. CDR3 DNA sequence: TGTGCCAGCTCACCGGCAGATACGCAGTATTTT. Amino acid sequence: CASSPADTQYF.

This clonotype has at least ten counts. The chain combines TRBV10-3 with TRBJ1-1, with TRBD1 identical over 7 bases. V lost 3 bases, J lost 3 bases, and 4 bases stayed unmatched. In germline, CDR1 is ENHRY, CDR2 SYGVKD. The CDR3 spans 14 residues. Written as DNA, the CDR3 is TGTGCCATCAGTGACAGACAGGGAGACACTGAAGCTTTCTTT. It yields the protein CAISDRQGDTEAFF.

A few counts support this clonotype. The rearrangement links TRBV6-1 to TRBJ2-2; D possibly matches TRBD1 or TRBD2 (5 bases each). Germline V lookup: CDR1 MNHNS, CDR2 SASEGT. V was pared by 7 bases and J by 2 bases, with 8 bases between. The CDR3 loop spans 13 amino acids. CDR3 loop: CASTRGNTGELFF. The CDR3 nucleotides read TGTGCCAGCACCCGGGGCAACACCGGGGAGCTGTTTTTT.

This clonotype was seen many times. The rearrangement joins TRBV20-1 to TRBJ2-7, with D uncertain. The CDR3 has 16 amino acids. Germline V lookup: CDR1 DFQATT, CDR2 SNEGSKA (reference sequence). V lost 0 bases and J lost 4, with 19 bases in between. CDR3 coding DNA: TGCAGTGCTAGAGAAGAGATAGGGAAGTCTCCTTACGAGCAGTACTTC. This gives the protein CSAREEIGKSPYEQYF.

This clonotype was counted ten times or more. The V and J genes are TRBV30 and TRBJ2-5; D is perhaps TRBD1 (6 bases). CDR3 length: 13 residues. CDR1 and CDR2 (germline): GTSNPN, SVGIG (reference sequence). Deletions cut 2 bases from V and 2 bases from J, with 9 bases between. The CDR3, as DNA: TGTGCCTGGAGTCCGGACAGTCAAGAGACCCAGTACTTC. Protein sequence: CAWSPDSQETQYF. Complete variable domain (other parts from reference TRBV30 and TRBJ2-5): SQTIHQWPATLVQPVGSPLSLECTVEGTSNPNLYWYRQAAGRGLQLLFYSVGIGQISSEVPQNLSASRPQDRQFILSSKKLLLSDSGFYLCAWSPDSQETQYFGPGTRLLVL.

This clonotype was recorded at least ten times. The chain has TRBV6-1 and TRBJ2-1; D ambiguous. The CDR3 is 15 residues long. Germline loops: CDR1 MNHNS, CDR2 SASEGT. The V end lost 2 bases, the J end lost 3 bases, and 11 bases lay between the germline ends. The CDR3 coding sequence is TGTGCCAGCAGTGAAAGTTGGCGGAGCTACAATGAGCAGTTCTTC. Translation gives CASSESWRSYNEQFF.

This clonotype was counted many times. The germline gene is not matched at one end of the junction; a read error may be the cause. CDR3 loop: CASSLEGSPYEQYF. As DNA, the CDR3 is TGTGCCAGCAGTCTCGAGGGATCCCCCTACGAGCAGTACTTC. The chain links TRBV5-1 to TRBJ2-7; D perhaps matches TRBD2 (5 bases). Per germline, CDR1 SGHRS and CDR2 YFSETQ. This CDR3 spans 14 amino acids.

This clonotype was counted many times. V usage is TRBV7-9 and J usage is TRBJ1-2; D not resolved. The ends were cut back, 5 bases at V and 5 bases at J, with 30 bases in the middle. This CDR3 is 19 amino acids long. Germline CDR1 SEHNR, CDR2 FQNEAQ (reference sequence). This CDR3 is CASSLPLMTVAPVYYGYTF. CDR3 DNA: TGTGCCAGCAGCCTTCCCTTGATGACGGTCGCACCCGTTTATTATGGCTACACCTTC.

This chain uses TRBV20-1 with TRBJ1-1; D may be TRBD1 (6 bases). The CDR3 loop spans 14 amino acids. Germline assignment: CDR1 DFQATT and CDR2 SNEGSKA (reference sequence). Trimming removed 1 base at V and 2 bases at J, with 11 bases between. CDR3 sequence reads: CSARVGRGNTEAFF. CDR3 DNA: TGCAGTGCTAGAGTTGGCAGGGGCAACACTGAAGCTTTCTTT.

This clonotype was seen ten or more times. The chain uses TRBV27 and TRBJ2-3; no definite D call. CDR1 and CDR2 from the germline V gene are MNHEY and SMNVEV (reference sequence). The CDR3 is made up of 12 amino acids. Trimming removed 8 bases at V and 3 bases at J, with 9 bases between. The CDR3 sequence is CASGFRTDTQYF. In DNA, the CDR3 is TGTGCCAGCGGATTCCGGACAGATACGCAGTATTTT.

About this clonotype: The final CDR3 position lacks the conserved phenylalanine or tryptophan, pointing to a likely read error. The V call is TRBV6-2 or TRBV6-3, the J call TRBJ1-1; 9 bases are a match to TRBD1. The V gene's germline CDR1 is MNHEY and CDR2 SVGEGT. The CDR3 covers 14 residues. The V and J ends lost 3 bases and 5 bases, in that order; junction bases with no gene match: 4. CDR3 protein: CASSYIGQGTEAFS. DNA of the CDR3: TGTGCCAGCAGTTATATCGGACAGGGGACTGAAGCTTTCTCT.